Each of the 17 T cell receptor beta chains below was sequenced from the same sample in a study of blood T cells in healthy people across ages. Together with a sample-barcoded 5' primer, a J-beta primer mix was included in a second PCR lasting about 7 to 11 cycles. A single record per CDR3 protein comes from TCRdb applying MiXCR to the 5' RACE reads. The sample lists around 900,000 distinct CDR3 sequences; 29% were seen once. The sample comprised blood. All receptors derive from an elderly woman in good health.

The chain couples TRBV27 to TRBJ2-3, with 12 bases lining up with TRBD2. CDR3 length: 14 amino acids. Germline CDR1 is MNHEY and CDR2 is SMNVEV (reference sequence). V shed 6 bases, J shed 6 bases, and the junction held 4 bases outside the gene matches. The CDR3 spells CASRLAGGVDTQYF. CDR3 DNA: TGTGCCAGCAGACTAGCGGGGGGCGTGGATACGCAGTATTTT.

With regard to this clonotype: This may stem from a read error, because a much larger clone lies one nucleotide away. The chain is built from TRBV27 and TRBJ2-1; maybe TRBD1 (5 bases). TRBJ2-7 matches the DNA end more closely, so the J call is doubtful. The CDR3 loop spans 14 amino acids. From germline, CDR1 is MNHEY and CDR2 SMNVEV (reference sequence). In DNA form, the CDR3 reads TGTGCCAGCAGTTCTTCTAGGGGAAGGAATGAGCAGTACTTC. Its translation: CASSSSRGRNEQYF.

A few counts support this clonotype. The chain couples TRBV14 to TRBJ1-5; D is undetermined. The CDR3 totals 15 residues. The germline V gene encodes CDR1 SGHDN and CDR2 FVKESK. Deletions cut 4 bases from V and 0 bases from J, with 10 bases between. The CDR3 DNA reads as TGTGCCAGCAGCCGACCGGGAGCTAGCAATCAGCCCCAGCATTTT. Its translation: CASSRPGASNQPQHF.

This clonotype was seen at least ten times. This chain joins TRBV5-1 and TRBJ2-1, with 8 positions matching TRBD2. The V gene's germline CDR1 is SGHRS and CDR2 YFSETQ. The CDR3 is made up of 14 amino acids. The ends lost 9 bases at V and 2 bases at J; junction bases unmatched: 7. The CDR3: CATTLGGAYNEQFF. The CDR3, as DNA: TGCGCCACTACGCTCGGGGGGGCCTACAATGAGCAGTTCTTC.

Regarding this clonotype: A single base separates this from a much larger clone, so it may be a read error. The chain employs TRBV4-1 and TRBJ1-2, with D hard to call. From germline, CDR1 is MGHRA and CDR2 YSYEKL. The CDR3 totals 13 residues. With 9 bases removed from V and 8 bases from J, the gap between germline ends came to 19 bases. CDR3 nucleotides: TGCGCCAGTAATAAACGGGTTTTACGGGGCTACACCTTC. Encoded protein: CASNKRVLRGYTF.

As to this clonotype: In this CDR3 the conserved last residue, phenylalanine or tryptophan, is missing, so a read error is likely. The CDR3 sequence: CASSLKDLNTEAFL. CDR3 nucleotide sequence: TGTGCCAGCAGCTTGAAGGACCTGAACACTGAAGCTTTCCTT. The V call is TRBV5-5, the J call TRBJ1-1; the D is unclear. Deletions cut 1 base from V and 0 bases from J, with 7 bases between. The CDR3 is made up of 14 amino acids. CDR1 SGHKS and CDR2 YYEKEE come from the germline V gene (reference sequence).

This clonotype was seen at least ten times. The chain carries TRBV29-1 and TRBJ2-5; unclear D gene. With 2 bases removed from V and 4 bases from J, the gap between germline ends came to 8 bases. The CDR3 loop spans 12 amino acids. Per the germline V gene, CDR1 is SQVTM and CDR2 is ANQGSEA. CDR3 sequence (DNA): TGCAGCGTTGAATTGGGTGGAGAGACCCAGTACTTC. It encodes CSVELGGETQYF.

The table lists this clonotype with many counts. This sequence joins TRBV20-1 and TRBJ2-5; 14 bases fit TRBD2. The trim removed 2 bases at V and 0 bases at J, leaving 5 bases unmatched. CDR1 is DFQATT and CDR2 is SNEGSKA in the germline V gene (reference sequence). The CDR3 contains 17 residues. The CDR3 DNA reads TGCAGTGCTAGAAGACTAGCGGGGGGGCCGGACCAAGAGACCCAGTACTTC. Its translation is CSARRLAGGPDQETQYF.

With regard to this clonotype: One base away lies a much larger clone, so this may be a sequencing read error. The chain couples TRBV20-1 to TRBJ2-1; 11 nucleotides line up with TRBD1. The CDR3 runs 12 residues. V trimming: 7 bases; J trimming: 6 bases; junction bases outside the gene matches: 2. Germline V gene lookup returns CDR1 DFQATT and CDR2 SNEGSKA (reference sequence). CDR3 coding DNA: TGCAGTGGCGGGACAGGGGGCAATGAGCAGTTCTTC. This sequence encodes CSGGTGGNEQFF.

The chain links TRBV20-1 to TRBJ2-7, with 9 bases that match TRBD1. The J segment lost 10 bases and the V segment lost 0 bases, leaving 13 bases of the junction unmatched. The CDR3 runs 15 residues. Germline assignment: CDR1 DFQATT and CDR2 SNEGSKA (reference sequence). For the CDR3, the DNA is TGCAGTGCTAGAGATACCGGGACAGGGCGACTCGCCCAGTACTTC. This translates into CSARDTGTGRLAQYF.

This clonotype was counted many times. The chain couples TRBV4-3 to TRBJ1-5, with D perhaps TRBD1 (5 bases). Trimming removed 0 bases at V and 7 bases at J, with 13 bases between. The CDR3 length is 15 residues. Germline CDR1 and CDR2: LGHNA and YSLEER. The CDR3 DNA sequence: TGCGCCAGCAGCCAAGATCAGGGAGGGGCCCAGCCCCAGCATTTT. It translates to CASSQDQGGAQPQHF.

Note on this clonotype: One junction end does not reproduce the germline sequence, and a read error may be involved. The rearrangement uses TRBV7-9 and TRBJ2-5, with 8 nucleotides matching TRBD2. CDR1 is SEHNR, CDR2 FQNEAQ, per germline (reference sequence). There are 14 residues in the CDR3. The CDR3: CASSTREGGETQYF. The DNA of the CDR3 is TGTGCTAGCAGCACTCGGGAGGGCGGCGAGACCCAGTACTTC.

The chain employs TRBV7-2 and TRBJ1-1, with 10 bases lining up with TRBD1. CDR3 length equals 15 residues. CDR1 is SGHTA and CDR2 is FQGNSA in the germline V gene. J gave up 4 bases and V 5 bases, and 7 bases lay outside the gene matches. Written as DNA, the CDR3 is TGTGCCAGCAGCCTGGACAGGGGGGGGGGCACTGAAGCTTTCTTT. Translated: CASSLDRGGGTEAFF.

This chain links TRBV5-5 with TRBJ1-5, with 7 bases identical to TRBD1. The CDR3 has 14 residues. Germline trimming cut 5 bases from V and 6 bases from J; bases unmatched to any gene: 8. CDR1 SGHKS and CDR2 YYEKEE come from the germline V gene (reference sequence). The CDR3 sequence is CASRGGGGGQPQHF. The CDR3 DNA follows: TGTGCCAGCAGAGGGGGAGGGGGCGGTCAGCCCCAGCATTTT.

Details on this clonotype: An end of the junction differs from the germline gene, which may be a read error. The rearrangement uses TRBV9 and TRBJ2-1; TRBD2 might be the D (6 bases). CDR3 length: 15 residues. Germline CDR1 SGDLS, CDR2 YYNGEE. The CDR3 nucleotides read TGCACCAGCAGCGGCGCTGTAGCGGTAAGCAATGAGCAGTTCTTC. Translated: CTSSGAVAVSNEQFF.

In this sample, this clonotype turned up many times. DNA of the CDR3: TGTGCCAGCTCACCTTCGACAGGGGGCCATGGCTACACCTTC. Translated: CASSPSTGGHGYTF. V gene TRBV18 combines with J gene TRBJ1-2; 10 nucleotides agree with TRBD1. This CDR3 comprises 14 residues. J gave up 6 bases and V 3 bases, and 4 bases lay outside the gene matches. From germline, CDR1 is KGHSH and CDR2 LQKENI. Looking up the rest from reference TRBV18 and TRBJ1-2 gives the full variable domain: NAGVMQNPRHLVRRRGQEARLRCSPMKGHSHVYWYRQLPEEGLKFMVYLQKENIIDESGMPKERFSAEFPKEGPSILRIQQVVRGDSAAYFCASSPSTGGHGYTFGSGTRLTVV.

This rearrangement joins TRBV11-2 to TRBJ1-1; D call uncertain. Trimming left V 1 base short and J 5 bases short, with 8 bases between. Germline V gene lookup returns CDR1 SGHAT and CDR2 FQNNGV. The CDR3 extends over 13 amino acids. The CDR3 here is CASSLGSKTEAFF. As DNA, the CDR3 is TGTGCCAGCAGCTTAGGATCCAAGACTGAAGCTTTCTTT. Variable domain in full (rest from reference TRBV11-2 and TRBJ1-1): EAGVAQSPRYKIIEKRQSVAFWCNPISGHATLYWYQQILGQGPKLLIQFQNNGVVDDSQLPKDRFSAERLKGVDSTLKIQPAKLEDSAVYLCASSLGSKTEAFFGQGTRLTVV.